This T cell receptor (beta chain) came from a study of spatial heterogeneity in lung cancer. Study outcomes and limitations: Detection of ubiquitous tumor TCRs in blood was higher at resection than follow-up.

Comment on this clonotype: Its cognate antigen is unknown.

TCRdb reanalysed the 5' RACE reads using MiXCR and keeps one entry per CDR3 protein. The sample includes about 25,000 distinct CDR3 sequences, under 6.5% of them seen just once. Per the germline V gene, CDR1 is SGHDN and CDR2 is FVKESK. The CDR3 has 15 amino acids. V shed 0 bases, J shed 6 bases, and the junction held 4 bases outside the gene matches. Time point here: blood at routine non-recurrence follow-up after resection. Whole RNA was taken from tumor, nontumor lung or frozen PBMC; it was then sequenced unsorted. The rearrangement links TRBV14 to TRBJ2-5; TRBD2 matches 10 bases. The sequence was collected from a male donor with early-stage non-small cell lung cancer. Source: PBMCs, taken at follow-up. The CDR3 region has the DNA TGTGCCAGCAGCCAAGATGCTAGCGGGAGAAAGACCCAGTACTTC. Encoded protein: CASSQDASGRKTQYF.